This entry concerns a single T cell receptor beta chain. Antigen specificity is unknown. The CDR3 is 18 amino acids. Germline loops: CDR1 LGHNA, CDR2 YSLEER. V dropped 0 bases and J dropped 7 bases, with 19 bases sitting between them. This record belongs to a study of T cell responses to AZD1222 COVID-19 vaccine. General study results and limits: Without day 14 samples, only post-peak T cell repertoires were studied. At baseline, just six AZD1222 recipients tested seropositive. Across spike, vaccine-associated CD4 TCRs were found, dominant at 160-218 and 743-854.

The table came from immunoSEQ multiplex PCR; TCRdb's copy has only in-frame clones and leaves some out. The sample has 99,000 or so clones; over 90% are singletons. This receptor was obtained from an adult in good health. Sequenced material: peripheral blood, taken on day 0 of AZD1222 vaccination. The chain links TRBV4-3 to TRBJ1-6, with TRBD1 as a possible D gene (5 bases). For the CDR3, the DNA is TGCGCCAGCAGCCAAGATTATCGTCTGGGGCAAGGGAATTCACCCCTCCACTTT. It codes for CASSQDYRLGQGNSPLHF.